The next 3 T cell receptor beta chains were all read from a single sample in a study of T cell responses to AZD1222 COVID-19 vaccine. Profiling relied on immunoSEQ multiplex PCR, and the TCRdb table lists in-frame clones only, not all of them. The sample holds approximately 160,000 clones, 80% to 95% seen once. The sequencing here drew on peripheral blood, taken on day 0 of AZD1222 vaccination. The receptor set was obtained from an adult in good health.

The chain couples TRBV11-3 to TRBJ2-3; D is tentatively TRBD1 or TRBD2 (5 bases each). The CDR3 has 15 residues. CDR1 and CDR2 from the germline V gene are SGHNT and YENEEA. Trimming took 5 bases from V and 1 from J, leaving 13 bases between them. The CDR3: CASSLEGSGTDTQYF. CDR3 DNA sequence: TGTGCCAGCAGCCTCGAGGGGTCAGGCACAGATACGCAGTATTTT.

The chain is built from TRBV7-3 and TRBJ1-2, with D possibly being TRBD1 (6 bases). The CDR3 is 14 residues long. CDR1 and CDR2 from the germline V gene are SGHTA and FQGTGA. V was trimmed by 5 bases and J by 7 bases, leaving 17 bases between them. In nucleotides, the CDR3 is TGTGCCAGCAGCCCACTCACAGGGAAGGTTGGCTACACCTTC. Translated, it gives CASSPLTGKVGYTF.

This clone showed up just once. The J gene is TRBJ2-7, the V gene TRBV3-1 (or the pseudogene TRBV3-2); D perhaps matches TRBD1 (6 bases). V lost 5 bases and J 1 base, leaving 15 bases between the germline ends. This CDR3 comprises 15 residues. Germline CDR1 is LGHDT and CDR2 is YNNKEL (reference sequence). The CDR3 loop reads CASSSGVSVSYEQYF. The CDR3 nucleotides read TGTGCCAGCAGCTCAGGGGTCTCAGTTTCCTACGAGCAGTACTTC.